This T cell receptor (beta chain) was recorded in a study of shared clonotypes between healthy human individuals. The length of the CDR3 is 14 residues. Germline V gene sequence: CDR1 KGHSH, CDR2 LQKENI. V was pared by 1 base and J by 6 bases, with 12 bases between. Study conclusions and caveats: Generation probabilities were higher for clonotypes shared across all four sorted-subset donors than for unshared ones.

With regard to this clone: Antigen specificity is unknown.

The repertoire was sequenced with immunoSEQ multiplex PCR; TCRdb's copy has only in-frame clones and lacks some. Among about 1.1 million clones listed, about four fifths were seen once. The source material was memory CD4+ T cells from PBMCs. Sample subset: CD45RA-negative fraction. The TCR originated in a man aged 18 to 30 in good health. Some clones in this sample may be carry-over from other donors' samples. The chain employs TRBV18 and TRBJ1-1; D is unclear. The CDR3 region is CASSPLRYEAEAFF. For the CDR3, the DNA is TGTGCCAGCTCACCACTTAGGTACGAGGCTGAAGCTTTCTTT. The whole variable domain, filled in from reference TRBV18 and TRBJ1-1, reads NAGVMQNPRHLVRRRGQEARLRCSPMKGHSHVYWYRQLPEEGLKFMVYLQKENIIDESGMPKERFSAEFPKEGPSILRIQQVVRGDSAAYFCASSPLRYEAEAFFGQGTRLTVV.